The 14 T cell receptor beta chains listed next were all sequenced from one sample in a study of blood T cell repertoires in COVID-19. TCRdb keeps only in-frame clones here, not all; method: immunoSEQ multiplex PCR. Here the sample spans 270,000 or so clones, more than 85% being singletons. The source material was peripheral blood. The receptors shown here come from a man aged 35 to 55 with acute or convalescent COVID-19.

The chain is built from TRBV6-5 and TRBJ2-3; perhaps TRBD1 as D (5 bases). Germline loops: CDR1 MNHEY, CDR2 SVGAGI. Trimming pared 7 bases from V and 5 bases from J, leaving 13 bases between. The CDR3 spans 13 residues. The CDR3 protein is CASIDGAQDTQYF. The CDR3 DNA follows: TGTGCCAGCATAGATGGGGCGCAAGATACGCAGTATTTT.

J is TRBJ1-3 and V is TRBV12-3 or TRBV12-4; 7 bases match TRBD1. The V and J ends lost 5 bases and 7 bases, in that order; junction bases with no gene match: 5. CDR3 size: 13 residues. The chain's CDR3 is CASSRGPWNTIYF. CDR3 nucleotides: TGTGCCAGCAGTAGGGGGCCGTGGAACACCATATATTTT.

CDR3 sequence (DNA): TGTGCCAGCAGTTACCCCGACAGGGGAGCGCTCGAGCAGTACTTC. It encodes CASSYPDRGALEQYF. The chain has TRBV6-6 and TRBJ2-7, with 8 positions matching TRBD1. CDR1 MNHNY and CDR2 SVGAGI come from the germline V gene (reference sequence). Trimming cost V 2 bases and J 6 bases; bases outside gene matches: 9. The CDR3 covers 15 residues.

The chain links TRBV5-1 to TRBJ2-7; 9 nucleotides agree with TRBD1. CDR3 length equals 14 residues. The junction had 1 base not matched to a gene; V was cut back by 0 bases and J by 3 bases. The germline V gene has CDR1 SGHRS and CDR2 YFSETQ. CDR3 DNA: TGCGCCAGCAGCTTGGACAGGGGGCACTACGAGCAGTACTTC. Protein product: CASSLDRGHYEQYF.

The genes are TRBV7-7 and TRBJ1-3, with D unclear. The germline V gene encodes CDR1 SSHAT and CDR2 FNYEAQ (reference sequence). V dropped 0 bases and J dropped 0 bases, with 6 bases sitting between them. The CDR3 runs 15 residues. CDR3 in amino acids: CASSLAFSSGNTIYF. The CDR3 DNA follows: TGTGCCAGCAGCTTAGCGTTCAGCTCTGGAAACACCATATATTTT.

V and J are TRBV5-8 and TRBJ1-1, with D possibly being TRBD1 (5 bases). This CDR3 region has 13 residues. The germline CDR1 and CDR2 sequences are SGHTS and YDEGEE. V was shortened by 4 bases and J by 3 bases, with 10 bases between the two germline ends. CDR3 sequence reads: CASSPDSYTEAFF. The CDR3 DNA sequence: TGTGCCAGCAGCCCTGACAGCTACACTGAAGCTTTCTTT.

This clone was seen just once. The V and J genes are TRBV11-2 and TRBJ2-7; TRBD1 aligns across 7 bases. The CDR3 runs to 16 residues. V was pared by 5 bases and J by 0 bases, with 10 bases of the junction left unmatched. Germline V gene lookup returns CDR1 SGHAT and CDR2 FQNNGV. The CDR3 sequence is CASSPRQGNISYEQYF. CDR3 in DNA: TGTGCCAGCAGCCCCCGACAGGGAAATATCTCCTACGAGCAGTACTTC. The variable domain in full, with the rest retrieved from reference TRBV11-2 and TRBJ2-7, is EAGVAQSPRYKIIEKRQSVAFWCNPISGHATLYWYQQILGQGPKLLIQFQNNGVVDDSQLPKDRFSAERLKGVDSTLKIQPAKLEDSAVYLCASSPRQGNISYEQYFGPGTRLTVT.

The V gene is TRBV30, the J gene TRBJ2-3; TRBD2 aligns across 8 bases. The germline gives CDR1 GTSNPN, CDR2 SVGIG (reference sequence). The CDR3 is made up of 15 amino acids. Trimming removed 4 bases from V and 3 bases from J; junction bases left unmatched: 9. CDR3 protein: CAWTLSGAPTDTQYF. As DNA, the CDR3 is TGTGCCTGGACCCTTAGCGGGGCCCCTACAGATACGCAGTATTTT.

The chain uses TRBV24-1 and TRBJ1-2; no reliable D call. Germline CDR1 KGHDR, CDR2 SFDVKD. The CDR3 loop spans 10 amino acids. The V end lost 8 bases, the J end lost 8 bases, and 8 bases lay between the germline ends. CDR3 amino acids: CATIAGGYTF. The CDR3 DNA reads as TGTGCCACCATCGCGGGCGGCTACACCTTC.

V is TRBV11-2 and J is TRBJ1-2; weak D call: TRBD1 (5 bases). V gave up 1 base and J gave up 2 bases, with 11 bases separating them. Germline V gene lookup returns CDR1 SGHAT and CDR2 FQNNGV. CDR3 length: 15 amino acids. The CDR3 DNA is TGTGCCAGCAGCTTAGCCCCGGACATAAACTATGGCTACACCTTC. As protein: CASSLAPDINYGYTF.

This sequence joins TRBV28 and TRBJ2-3; D is perhaps TRBD1 (6 bases). V lost 7 bases, J lost 9 bases, and 20 bases lay in between. Per the germline V gene, CDR1 is MDHEN and CDR2 is SYDVKM. The CDR3 loop spans 14 amino acids. For the CDR3, the DNA is TGTGCCAGCACTACCTCTAGGGGGTTTTACACGCAGTATTTT. It encodes CASTTSRGFYTQYF.

The chain is built from TRBV5-5 and TRBJ2-1; 7 bases align to TRBD1. Per germline, CDR1 SGHKS and CDR2 YYEKEE (reference sequence). J lost 2 bases, V lost 1 base, and 6 bases had no gene match. This CDR3 comprises 16 residues. The CDR3 region has the DNA TGTGCCAGCAGCTTGCCAGGGGGATTAACCTACAATGAGCAGTTCTTC. Encoded protein: CASSLPGGLTYNEQFF. The full variable domain, with the rest looked up from reference TRBV5-5 and TRBJ2-1, is DAGVTQSPTHLIKTRGQQVTLRCSPISGHKSVSWYQQVLGQGPQFIFQYYEKEERGRGNFPDRFSARQFPNYSSELNVNALLLGDSALYLCASSLPGGLTYNEQFFGPGTRLTVL.

This clone appeared a few times. The chain links TRBV6-5 to TRBJ1-2, with D possibly matching TRBD1 (6 bases). This CDR3 comprises 11 residues. Trimming took 4 bases from V and 13 from J, leaving 13 bases between them. CDR1 is MNHEY and CDR2 is SVGAGI in the germline V gene. The CDR3 is CASSSQGRTTF. The CDR3 nucleotides read TGTGCCAGCAGTTCCCAGGGGCGCACCACCTTC.

The chain links TRBV27 to TRBJ1-2, with a possible D match to TRBD1 (5 bases). Germline-derived CDR1 and CDR2 are MNHEY and SMNVEV (reference sequence). V was shortened by 5 bases and J by 2 bases, with 18 bases between the two germline ends. The CDR3 runs 16 residues. As DNA, the CDR3 is TGTGCCAGCAGTCCACAACCCCTCGACAGAAACTATGGCTACACCTTC. Amino acid sequence: CASSPQPLDRNYGYTF.